This T cell receptor (beta chain) originates from a study of cytomegalovirus exposure and HLA in healthy donors. Details on this clone: Its antigen is unknown.

Overall study findings and caveats: Based on reports, TCR beta sequences accurately predicted HLA-A and HLA-B alleles for most subjects.

The PCR contained 60 Vbeta and 13 Jbeta primers. TCRdb keeps only in-frame clones here, not all; method: immunoSEQ multiplex PCR. Of about 120,000 clones listed, 83% are singletons. Germline V lookup: CDR1 SQVTM, CDR2 ANQGSEA. The V and J ends lost 4 bases and 4 bases respectively, with 12 bases between them. The CDR3 is 13 residues long. The V call is TRBV29-1, the J call TRBJ2-3; possibly TRBD2 for D (5 bases). The source is a woman aged 40 to 50 in good health and CMV-seropositive. The sample taken for sequencing was PBMCs. The CDR3: CSVGELLPDTQYF. The CDR3 DNA reads as TGCAGCGTTGGGGAGTTACTCCCAGATACGCAGTATTTT.